This T cell receptor (beta chain) was sequenced for a study of blood T cell repertoires in COVID-19 (dated by TCRdb to 2018 to 2020). Regarding the complete study: Collaborator samples came from the United States, Italy and Spain and covered acute and convalescent phases of COVID-19. The material from the prospective study consisted of cDNA or gDNA derived from T cells, B-cell-depleted T cells, or PBMCs. The dataset comprised deeply sampled blood TCRbeta repertoires from subjects exposed to, actively infected with, or recovered from COVID-19. The repertoires were made available in a free public database intended to serve as a resource for research on the immune response to SARS-CoV-2. Samples came from the ongoing ImmuneRACE study (first 160 participants) plus 1,254 subjects from 6 global collaborators. Nearly every sample came with metadata listing a de-identified subject ID, COVID-19 status, age in years and sex. Where available, HLA class I and class II types were obtained from metadata supplied by the sample provider rather than from assay-based typing. Broader findings and caveats from the paper: The amount of clinical and demographic metadata varied by source and participant and was provided uncurated.

TCRbeta CDR3 regions were amplified from genomic DNA using the immunoSEQ Assay, a bias-controlled multiplex PCR. In the source study's methods: Nucleated cell counts per sample were estimated from amplification of reference gene primers within the assay. To quantify the absolute abundance of each unique TCRbeta CDR3 rearrangement, sequence reads were collapsed and filtered. For each sample, productive Simpson clonality was calculated as the square root of Simpson's diversity index over productive rearrangements. TCRdb took this table from immuneACCESS and kept in-frame rearrangements with V and J called. Such tables lack part of the clones; where checked against another copy, unresolved V genes explain under half of the gap, and the rest is unexplained. The DNA gave D and trimming, while V, J and clone size come from that table. Here the sample has some 150,000 clones; more than 75% occur a single time. Over 10% of the sample lies in the top ten.

Each collaborating institution followed its own protocols to collect whole blood in K2EDTA tubes. For TCRbeta analysis, collaborators shipped samples in one of three forms: frozen whole blood, isolated PBMCs, or DNA extracted from either of those sample types. As concerns this clone: Its specific antigen is unknown. No base-level quality is on record; no much larger clone is a single base apart.

The origin of this receptor is a man in his fifties or sixties with active or convalescent COVID-19. The sequenced sample consisted of peripheral blood.

The CDR3 amino acid sequence is: CASRFSDRNTGELFF. The nucleotide sequence reads as follows: TGCGCCAGTCGATTTTCGGACAGAAACACCGGGGAGCTGTTTTTT. The V and J segments used are TRBV5-1 and TRBJ2-2, and TRBD1 may be the D gene, going by 6 matching bases. From a lookup of the germline V gene, CDR1 and CDR2 are SGHRS and YFSETQ. The CDR3 holds 15 amino acids from the cysteine to the phenylalanine. Kept here is only the CDR3 DNA, which spans 45 bases and is read in frame from base 1. The junction shows trimming of 8 bases on V and 2 bases on J, plus 16 bases between the germline ends.